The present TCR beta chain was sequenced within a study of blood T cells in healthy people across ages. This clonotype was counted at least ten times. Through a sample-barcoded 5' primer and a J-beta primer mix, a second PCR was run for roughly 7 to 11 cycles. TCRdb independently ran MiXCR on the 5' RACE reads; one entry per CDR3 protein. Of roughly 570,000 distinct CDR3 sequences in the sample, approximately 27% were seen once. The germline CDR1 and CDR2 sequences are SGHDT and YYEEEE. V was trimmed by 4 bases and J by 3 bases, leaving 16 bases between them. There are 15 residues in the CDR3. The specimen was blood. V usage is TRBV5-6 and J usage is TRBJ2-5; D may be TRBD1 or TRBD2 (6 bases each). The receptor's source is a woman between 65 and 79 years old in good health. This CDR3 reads CASSPGWGAEETQYF. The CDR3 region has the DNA TGTGCCAGCAGCCCCGGGTGGGGGGCTGAAGAGACCCAGTACTTC.